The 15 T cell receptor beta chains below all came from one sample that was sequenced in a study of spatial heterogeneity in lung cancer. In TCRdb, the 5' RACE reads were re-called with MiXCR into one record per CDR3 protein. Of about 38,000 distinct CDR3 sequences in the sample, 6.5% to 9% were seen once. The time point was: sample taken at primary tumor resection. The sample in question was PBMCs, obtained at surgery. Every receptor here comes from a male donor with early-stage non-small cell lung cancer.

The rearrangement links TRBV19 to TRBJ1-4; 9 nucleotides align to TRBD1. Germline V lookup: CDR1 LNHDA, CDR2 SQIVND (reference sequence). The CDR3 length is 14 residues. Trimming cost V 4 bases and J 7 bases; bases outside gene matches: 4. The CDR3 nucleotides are TGTGCCAGTAGTAGCGGGACAGGGTCTGAAAAACTGTTTTTT. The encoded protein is CASSSGTGSEKLFF.

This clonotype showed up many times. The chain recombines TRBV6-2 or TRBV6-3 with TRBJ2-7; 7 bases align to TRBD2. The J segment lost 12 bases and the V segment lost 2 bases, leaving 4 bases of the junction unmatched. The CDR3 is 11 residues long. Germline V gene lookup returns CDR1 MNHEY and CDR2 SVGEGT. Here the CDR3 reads CASSYRGLLYF. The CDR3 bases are TGTGCCAGCAGTTACCGGGGACTACTGTACTTC.

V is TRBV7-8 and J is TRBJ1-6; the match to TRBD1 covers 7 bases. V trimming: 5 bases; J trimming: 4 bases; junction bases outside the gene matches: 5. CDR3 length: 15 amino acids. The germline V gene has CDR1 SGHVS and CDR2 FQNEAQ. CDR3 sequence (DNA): TGTGCCAGCAGCGGGGGGGACAGTTATAATTCACCCCTCCACTTT. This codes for CASSGGDSYNSPLHF.

The CDR3 loop is CASSRENSYNEQFF. In nucleotides, the CDR3 is TGTGCCAGCAGCCGCGAAAACTCCTACAATGAGCAGTTCTTC. The chain carries TRBV14 and TRBJ2-1; no reliable D call. Germline V gene sequence: CDR1 SGHDN, CDR2 FVKESK. The CDR3 is 14 residues long. Trimming took off 4 bases at V and 0 bases at J, with 7 bases between the two ends.

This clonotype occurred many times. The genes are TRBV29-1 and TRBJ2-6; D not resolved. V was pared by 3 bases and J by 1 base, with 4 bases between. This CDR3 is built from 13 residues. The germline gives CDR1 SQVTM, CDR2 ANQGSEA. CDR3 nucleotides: TGCAGCGTTGAGCGATCTGGGGCCAACGTCCTGACTTTC. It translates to CSVERSGANVLTF.

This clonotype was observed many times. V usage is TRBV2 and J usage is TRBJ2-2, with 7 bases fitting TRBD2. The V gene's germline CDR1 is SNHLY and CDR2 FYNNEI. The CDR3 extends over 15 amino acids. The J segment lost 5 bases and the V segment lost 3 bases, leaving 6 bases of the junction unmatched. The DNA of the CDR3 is TGTGCCAGCAGTGACGGCCTCGGGAGGACCGGGGAGCTGTTTTTT. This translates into CASSDGLGRTGELFF.

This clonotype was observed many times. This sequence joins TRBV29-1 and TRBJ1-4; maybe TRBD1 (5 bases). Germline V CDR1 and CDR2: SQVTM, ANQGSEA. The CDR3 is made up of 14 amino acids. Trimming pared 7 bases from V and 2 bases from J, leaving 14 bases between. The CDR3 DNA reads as TGCAGCGCCAATCGCGGGGCGACTAATGAAAAACTGTTTTTT. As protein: CSANRGATNEKLFF.

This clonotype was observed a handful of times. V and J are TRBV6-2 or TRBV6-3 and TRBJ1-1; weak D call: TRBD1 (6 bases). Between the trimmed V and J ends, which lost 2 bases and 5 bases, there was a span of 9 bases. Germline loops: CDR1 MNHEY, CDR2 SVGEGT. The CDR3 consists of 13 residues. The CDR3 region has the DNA TGTGCCAGCAGTTACGGGGGGCGGACTGAAGCTTTCTTT. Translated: CASSYGGRTEAFF.

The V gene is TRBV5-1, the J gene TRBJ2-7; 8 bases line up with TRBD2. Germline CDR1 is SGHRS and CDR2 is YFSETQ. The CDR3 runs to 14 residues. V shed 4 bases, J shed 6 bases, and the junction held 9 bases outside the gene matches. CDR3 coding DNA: TGCGCCAGCAGCCCGGGGACTAGGGGGATCGAGCAGTACGTC. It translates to CASSPGTRGIEQYV.

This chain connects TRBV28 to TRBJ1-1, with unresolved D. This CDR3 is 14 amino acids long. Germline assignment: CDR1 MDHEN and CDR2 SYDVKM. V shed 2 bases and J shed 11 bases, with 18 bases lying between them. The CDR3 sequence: CASSLGPILPRAFF. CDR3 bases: TGTGCCAGCAGTTTAGGGCCGATACTCCCGAGGGCTTTCTTT.

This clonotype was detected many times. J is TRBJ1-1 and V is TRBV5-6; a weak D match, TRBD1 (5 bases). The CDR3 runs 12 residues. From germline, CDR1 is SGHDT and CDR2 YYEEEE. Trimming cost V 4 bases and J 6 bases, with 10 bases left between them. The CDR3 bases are TGTGCCAGCAGCCGCGACAGCCCTGAAGCTTTCTTT. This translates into CASSRDSPEAFF. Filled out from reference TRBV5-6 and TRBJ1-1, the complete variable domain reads DAGVTQSPTHLIKTRGQQVTLRCSPKSGHDTVSWYQQALGQGPQFIFQYYEEEERQRGNFPDRFSGHQFPNYSSELNVNALLLGDSALYLCASSRDSPEAFFGQGTRLTVV.

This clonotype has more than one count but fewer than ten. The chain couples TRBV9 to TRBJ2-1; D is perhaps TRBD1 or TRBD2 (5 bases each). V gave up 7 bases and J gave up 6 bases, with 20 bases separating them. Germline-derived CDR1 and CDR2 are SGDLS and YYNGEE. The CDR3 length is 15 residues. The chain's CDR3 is CASGRDPSSFNEQFF. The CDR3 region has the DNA TGTGCCAGCGGTCGGGACCCATCTTCTTTCAATGAGCAGTTCTTC.

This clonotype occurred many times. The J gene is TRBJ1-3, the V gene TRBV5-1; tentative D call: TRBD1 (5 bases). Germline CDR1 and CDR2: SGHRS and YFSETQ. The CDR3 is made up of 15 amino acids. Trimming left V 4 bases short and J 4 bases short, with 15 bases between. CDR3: CASSGPGQSGNTIYF. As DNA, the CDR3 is TGCGCCAGCAGCGGACCGGGGCAGTCAGGAAACACCATATATTTT.

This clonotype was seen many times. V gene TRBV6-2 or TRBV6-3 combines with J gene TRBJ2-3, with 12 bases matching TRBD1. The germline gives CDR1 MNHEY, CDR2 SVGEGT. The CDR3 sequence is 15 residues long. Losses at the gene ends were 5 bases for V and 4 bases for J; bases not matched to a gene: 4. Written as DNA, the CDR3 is TGTGCCAGCAGTGTGGGACAGGGGGCCGCAGATACGCAGTATTTT. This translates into CASSVGQGAADTQYF.

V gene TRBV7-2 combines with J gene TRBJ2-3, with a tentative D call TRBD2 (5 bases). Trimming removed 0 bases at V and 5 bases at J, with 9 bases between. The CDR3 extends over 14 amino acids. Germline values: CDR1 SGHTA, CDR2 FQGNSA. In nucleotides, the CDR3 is TGTGCCAGCAGCTTAGCCTCCGGGGTAGATACGCAGTATTTT. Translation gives CASSLASGVDTQYF.